The next 19 T cell receptor beta chains were all read from a single sample in a study of cytomegalovirus exposure and HLA in healthy donors. This PCR relied on a set of 60 Vbeta primers and 13 Jbeta primers. This table comes from immunoSEQ multiplex PCR, and its TCRdb copy is limited to in-frame clones, with some not included. Of about 180,000 clones listed, 80% are singletons. Source material: PBMCs. The receptor source for this set is a man aged 25-40 years in good health and CMV-seronegative.

J is TRBJ1-2 and V is TRBV6-1, with TRBD1 matching over 8 bases. The germline CDR1 and CDR2 sequences are MNHNS and SASEGT. The V gene end was trimmed by 6 bases and the J gene end by 5 bases; junction bases not matched to a gene: 5. CDR3 length equals 13 residues. Written as DNA, the CDR3 is TGTGCCAGCAGACAACAGGGGGAGTATGGCTACACCTTC. Translated, it gives CASRQQGEYGYTF.

V and J are TRBV19 and TRBJ2-7, with 12 bases that match TRBD2. The ends lost 5 bases at V and 2 bases at J; junction bases unmatched: 4. CDR1 is LNHDA and CDR2 is SQIVND in the germline V gene (reference sequence). This CDR3 contains 15 residues. CDR3 loop: CASSGGLAGTYEQYF. CDR3 bases: TGTGCCAGTAGTGGAGGACTAGCGGGGACCTACGAGCAGTACTTC.

This clone was seen a few times. The sample carries other DNA sequences with the same CDR3. The rearrangement joins TRBV11-3 to TRBJ2-1; 9 nucleotides match TRBD2. Trimming at V came to 5 bases and at J to 4 bases, leaving 6 bases not matched to a gene. The V gene's germline CDR1 is SGHNT and CDR2 YENEEA. The CDR3 consists of 15 residues. The DNA of the CDR3 is TGTGCCAGCAGCCCGACTAGCGGATTATACAATGAGCAGTTCTTC. Amino acid sequence: CASSPTSGLYNEQFF. Filled out from reference TRBV11-3 and TRBJ2-1, the complete variable domain reads EAGVVQSPRYKIIEKKQPVAFWCNPISGHNTLYWYLQNLGQGPELLIRYENEEAVDDSQLPKDRFSAERLKGVDSTLKIQPAELGDSAVYLCASSPTSGLYNEQFFGPGTRLTVL.

CDR3 in amino acids: CAWSVPTGGKDTQYF. CDR3 coding DNA: TGTGCCTGGAGTGTACCGACAGGGGGCAAAGATACGCAGTATTTT. This rearrangement joins TRBV30 to TRBJ2-3; the match to TRBD1 covers 10 bases. The CDR3 length is 15 residues. The trim removed 0 bases at V and 5 bases at J, leaving 5 bases unmatched. Germline V gives CDR1 GTSNPN, CDR2 SVGIG (reference sequence).

The chain carries TRBV25-1 and TRBJ2-7; tentatively, D is TRBD1 (6 bases). Trimming left V 6 bases short and J 0 bases short, with 9 bases between. This CDR3 region has 13 residues. Per the germline V gene, CDR1 is MGHDK and CDR2 is SYGVNS. CDR3 in DNA: TGTGCCAGCAGCCGGGACAACTCCTACGAGCAGTACTTC. Its protein is CASSRDNSYEQYF.

In DNA form, the CDR3 reads TGCGCCAGCAGCCAAGGTACGACAGAGAATCAGCCCCAGCATTTT. Residues: CASSQGTTENQPQHF. The chain carries TRBV4-1 and TRBJ1-5; a possible D gene is TRBD1 (5 bases). The CDR3 has 15 residues. The ends were cut back, 1 base at V and 4 bases at J, with 11 bases in the middle. The germline CDR1 and CDR2 sequences are MGHRA and YSYEKL.

The rearrangement links TRBV4-3 to TRBJ2-5; 7 nucleotides line up with TRBD2. From germline, CDR1 is LGHNA and CDR2 YSLEER. V shed 3 bases, J shed 5 bases, and the junction held 6 bases outside the gene matches. CDR3 length: 14 residues. This chain's CDR3 is CASSQQVGGETQYF. CDR3 coding DNA: TGCGCCAGCAGCCAGCAGGTGGGGGGGGAGACCCAGTACTTC.

The chain carries TRBV7-2 and TRBJ2-1, with TRBD1 matching 7 bases. The length of the CDR3 is 17 residues. V trimming: 4 bases; J trimming: 6 bases; junction bases outside the gene matches: 15. Germline CDR1 is SGHTA and CDR2 is FQGNSA. CDR3 coding DNA: TGTGCCAGCAGCTACTCTACCGGGACAGTTTCTCCCAATGAGCAGTTCTTC. Protein product: CASSYSTGTVSPNEQFF.

V usage is TRBV30 and J usage is TRBJ2-7, with D maybe TRBD2 (6 bases). Germline lookup yields CDR1 GTSNPN and CDR2 SVGIG (reference sequence). V lost 8 bases and J 1 base, leaving 9 bases between the germline ends. This CDR3 has 11 residues. In DNA, the CDR3 is TGTGCCCTTGGGGGGTCCTACGAGCAGTACTTC. It specifies CALGGSYEQYF.

V and J are TRBV30 and TRBJ1-1, with 8 bases lining up with TRBD1. The germline V gene encodes CDR1 GTSNPN and CDR2 SVGIG (reference sequence). The CDR3 runs to 13 residues. The V gene end was trimmed by 2 bases and the J gene end by 10 bases; junction bases not matched to a gene: 9. The DNA of the CDR3 is TGTGCCTGGAGTTTCACGGACAGGGACGGAGCTTTCTTT. The encoded protein is CAWSFTDRDGAFF.

Note on this clone: The same CDR3 also results from other DNA sequences found in this sample. V and J are TRBV18 and TRBJ2-6, with TRBD2 matching 10 bases. CDR1 and CDR2 (germline): KGHSH, LQKENI. The CDR3 runs to 17 residues. V lost 5 bases to trimming and J lost 0 bases; unmatched junction nucleotides: 4. The CDR3 region has the DNA TGTGCCAGCTCAGCTGGGACTAGCGCCTCTGGGGCCAACGTCCTGACTTTC. It yields the protein CASSAGTSASGANVLTF. Full variable domain (remainder filled in from reference TRBV18 and TRBJ2-6): NAGVMQNPRHLVRRRGQEARLRCSPMKGHSHVYWYRQLPEEGLKFMVYLQKENIIDESGMPKERFSAEFPKEGPSILRIQQVVRGDSAAYFCASSAGTSASGANVLTFGAGSRLTVL.

The chain uses TRBV7-2 and TRBJ1-1; no reliable D call. Deletions cut 2 bases from V and 3 bases from J, with 13 bases between. Germline V gives CDR1 SGHTA, CDR2 FQGNSA. This CDR3 is built from 15 residues. CDR3 region: CASSLSPTQYTEAFF. CDR3 nucleotides: TGTGCCAGCAGCTTATCTCCGACACAATACACTGAAGCTTTCTTT.

The V call is TRBV28, the J call TRBJ1-6; TRBD1 agrees at 9 bases. Germline V gives CDR1 MDHEN, CDR2 SYDVKM. This CDR3 is built from 16 residues. The V gene end was trimmed by 5 bases and the J gene end by 4 bases; junction bases not matched to a gene: 6. CDR3 in amino acids: CASSTSGQGYNSPLHF. CDR3 nucleotide sequence: TGTGCCAGCAGTACATCCGGACAGGGGTATAATTCACCCCTCCACTTT.

The chain recombines TRBV28 with TRBJ1-6; D call uncertain. Per the germline V gene, CDR1 is MDHEN and CDR2 is SYDVKM. The length of the CDR3 is 16 residues. Trimming left V 4 bases short and J 0 bases short, with 10 bases between. The CDR3 coding sequence is TGTGCCAGCAGTTCAGCGGGAAACTCCTATAATTCACCCCTCCACTTT. Translating it yields CASSSAGNSYNSPLHF.

This rearrangement joins TRBV30 to TRBJ2-7, with 7 bases matching TRBD2. The CDR3 has 12 residues. V dropped 4 bases and J dropped 6; count of bases not matched to a gene: 6. CDR1 GTSNPN and CDR2 SVGIG come from the germline V gene (reference sequence). For the CDR3, the DNA is TGTGCCTGGATCGGGGAGGGGATCGAGCAGTACTTC. Encoded protein: CAWIGEGIEQYF.

The chain recombines TRBV4-1 with TRBJ1-3; D is ambiguous. The CDR3 sequence is 16 residues long. V was clipped by 0 bases and J by 3 bases, with 12 bases between them. Germline CDR1 reads MGHRA; CDR2 reads YSYEKL. The CDR3 loop is CASSQDSGWSGNTIYF. The CDR3 DNA sequence: TGCGCCAGCAGCCAAGATTCGGGTTGGAGTGGAAACACCATATATTTT.

CDR3 residues: CASSLTLESTDTQYF. CDR3 in DNA: TGTGCCAGCAGCTTAACCCTAGAAAGCACAGATACGCAGTATTTT. The genes are TRBV7-9 and TRBJ2-3; no definite D call. Trimming took off 2 bases at V and 0 bases at J, with 9 bases between the two ends. The CDR3 has 15 amino acids. Germline V lookup: CDR1 SEHNR, CDR2 FQNEAQ (reference sequence).

The chain uses TRBV2 and TRBJ1-2; 9 nucleotides line up with TRBD1. V was clipped by 5 bases and J by 8 bases; unmatched bases: 21. This CDR3 spans 18 amino acids. Germline lookup yields CDR1 SNHLY and CDR2 FYNNEI. The CDR3 DNA reads TGTGCCAGCAGTCCTATGGGGGACAGGGCCCCGGTACGTGAAGGCTACACCTTC. Translating it yields CASSPMGDRAPVREGYTF.

This sequence joins TRBV5-6 and TRBJ2-5; D gene uncertain. The J call may be faulty, since TRBJ2-7 better matches the DNA end. This CDR3 has 13 amino acids. CDR1 and CDR2 from the germline V gene are SGHDT and YYEEEE. This CDR3 is CASSLVYVGEQYF. CDR3 nucleotides: TGTGCCAGCAGCTTGGTTTATGTGGGCGAGCAGTACTTC.